The rows below give T cell receptor beta chains drawn from one sample of a study of blood T cell repertoires in COVID-19. TCRdb's table, derived via immunoSEQ multiplex PCR, lists solely in-frame clones and lacks some. The sample has 250,000 or so clones, 70% to 90% seen once; the top ten hold about 6.2%. Source material: PBMCs or T cells enriched from blood (not recorded which). These receptors originate from a woman aged 45-65 years who had been exposed to COVID-19. Each CDR3 is given without its conserved first and last residue. Size is omitted from some rows. Given values are once, few, many or a class for expanded clones.

>TRBV6-8|few|TRBJ1-1
ASSYSKRASEAF
>TRBV6-1|-|TRBJ1-4
ASSDTGGREKLF
>TRBV27|-|TRBJ1-1
ASSLRTGGLNTEAF
>TRBV2|few|TRBJ2-1
ALPPGLEGNEQF
>TRBV9|-|TRBJ1-1
ASSHLTGPNTEAF
>TRBV5-1|-|TRBJ2-1
ASSLGNNEQF
>TRBV4-1|-|TRBJ2-2
ASSQDPRQGTNTGELF
>TRBV6-1|-|TRBJ1-2
ASSEEEEGFRGYT
>TRBV2|few|TRBJ1-6
ASLTGRPSSYNSPLH
>TRBV7-8|-|TRBJ1-1
ASSKQGYTEAF
>TRBV6-5|-|TRBJ2-5
ASRRGGQETQY
>TRBV5-1|once|TRBJ1-2
ASSSGDAGAGGYT
>TRBV7-2|-|TRBJ1-2
ASSLGGGYGYT
>TRBV6-5|-|TRBJ2-2
ASSPARGSGELF
>TRBV3-1/TRBV3-2|-|TRBJ1-1
ASSWLGLQEAF
>TRBV9|-|TRBJ1-1
ASSVNSGVEAF
>TRBV4-3|once|TRBJ2-5
ASSRHSGGAGETQY
>TRBV7-9|-|TRBJ2-1
ASSLDGGGAINEQF
>TRBV9|few|TRBJ2-1
ASARGVGSYNEQF
>TRBV5-1|-|TRBJ2-2
ASSLVAGLNTGELF
>TRBV5-1|-|TRBJ2-1
ASSRESSGGKF
>TRBV19|-|TRBJ1-5
ASSMGQGAGNQPQH
>TRBV2|-|TRBJ1-6
ASSGQVGYNSPLH
>TRBV19|once|TRBJ1-2
ASSIGTDFYGYT
>TRBV13|-|TRBJ1-1
ASAFGQSRAF
>TRBV4-1|few|TRBJ2-7
ASSQDPSGGAEVYEQY
>TRBV30|-|TRBJ1-1
AWSMSTEAF
>TRBV25-1|once|TRBJ2-4
ASSGTGIRAKNIQY
>TRBV10-3|few|TRBJ2-3
AIGPESGVHGTDTQY
>TRBV28|-|TRBJ1-1
ASSSGGRVAF
>TRBV28|-|TRBJ1-4
ASSLRGLTGLNEKLF
>TRBV4-2|once|TRBJ2-3
ASSPGAGASGKTDTQY
>TRBV7-2|-|TRBJ1-1
ASSSGQLNTEAF
>TRBV9|-|TRBJ1-6
ASSAQRRESPLH
>TRBV3-1/TRBV3-2|once|TRBJ2-6
ASSKTGLSGANVLT
>TRBV11-2|-|TRBJ1-5
ASSPRPQH
>TRBV15|-|TRBJ1-1
ATSRDLGQNTEAF
>TRBV7-9|-|TRBJ1-1
ASSWPNTEAF
>TRBV9|-|TRBJ2-7
ASSARLAGGLNEQY
>TRBV7-2|-|TRBJ1-2
ASSSGQGMRYT
>TRBV5-1|-|TRBJ2-7
ASSRGAASPPYEQY
>TRBV19|-|TRBJ2-7
ASSIWEGEQY
>TRBV12-3/TRBV12-4|-|TRBJ2-7
ASSFEPGYEQY
>TRBV4-1|-|TRBJ1-2
ASSHTGQPYYT
>TRBV7-9|-|TRBJ1-1
ASSPGQESLEAF